The clone carrying this T cell receptor (beta chain) was recorded a few times. Antigen specificity is unknown. The data originate from a study of post-analysis software for immune sequencing data. General study points: Included in a set of five TRBV segments more frequent in patients than controls were TRBV5-6, TRBV5-1 and TRBV20-1. Normalized Chao1 diversity in multiple sclerosis patients fell significantly below that of controls.

V shed 4 bases and J shed 2 bases, with 15 bases lying between them. The CDR3 totals 16 residues. Germline V gene lookup returns CDR1 MDHEN and CDR2 SYDVKM. Incorporated into the TCR beta cDNA libraries were unique molecular identifiers, which served to reduce PCR and sequencing biases. When roughly 0.85 to 11 million T cells were used, they gave hundreds of thousands of cDNA molecules. TCRdb used MiXCR to reprocess the PCR reads, holding one entry per CDR3 protein. The sample consists of roughly 600,000 distinct CDR3 sequences, 44% of them appearing once. The chain couples TRBV28 to TRBJ1-5, with a tentative D call TRBD1 (5 bases). The TCR originated in a girl aged 10 to 17 with multiple sclerosis. The sample taken for sequencing was blood. CDR3 bases: TGTGCCAGCAGTTCCCCGACAGATCGGGGCAATCAGCCCCAGCATTTT. As protein: CASSSPTDRGNQPQHF.